This T cell receptor (beta chain) was identified in a study of molecular identifiers for immune sequencing clone quantification. CDR3 length equals 13 residues. Germline values: CDR1 WNHNN, CDR2 SYGVQD (reference sequence). V was shortened by 1 base and J by 9 bases, with 10 bases between the two germline ends. This clonotype was counted only a few times. Previously described methods and listed TCR primers produced bulk TCR libraries. TCRdb used MiXCR to reprocess the PCR reads, holding one entry per CDR3 protein. The sample lists under 600,000 distinct CDR3 sequences; about 25% were seen once. The sample taken for sequencing was naive CD8+ T cells from blood, with Jurkat cell RNA spiked in. Stated subset: FACS-sorted CD8+CD4-CCR7+CD45RA+ naive T cells. This receptor was obtained from a human donor in good health. Some libraries in this study had Jurkat cell RNA spiked in. The chain carries TRBV10-1 and TRBJ2-1, with TRBD2 as a possible D gene (5 bases). As DNA, the CDR3 is TGCGCCAGCAGTGAGTTCCTAGCCAGTGAGCAGTTCTTC. As protein: CASSEFLASEQFF.